Below are 15 T cell receptor beta chains sequenced from a single sample in a study of blood T cell repertoires in COVID-19. Method: immunoSEQ multiplex PCR; TCRdb's copy keeps in-frame clones and lacks some. The data show approximately 150,000 clones, 60% to 85% seen once. Input material: peripheral blood. The receptors shown here come from a man aged 50-59 years with acute or convalescent COVID-19.

The chain is built from TRBV11-2 and TRBJ2-7; TRBD2 matches at 10 bases. Germline V gives CDR1 SGHAT, CDR2 FQNNGV. The V and J ends lost 2 bases and 2 bases, in that order; junction bases with no gene match: 0. CDR3 length equals 14 residues. CDR3 sequence reads: CASSLSGGAYEQYV. The CDR3 bases are TGTGCCAGCAGCTTAAGCGGGGGGGCCTACGAGCAGTACGTC.

About this clone itself: Other DNA variants within this sample encode the same CDR3. The chain couples TRBV5-6 to TRBJ1-3, with 7 bases fitting TRBD1. The V gene's germline CDR1 is SGHDT and CDR2 YYEEEE. This CDR3 contains 15 residues. V gave up 4 bases and J gave up 3 bases; unmatched junction bases: 7. For the CDR3, the DNA is TGTGCCAGCAGCAGGAGACAGGGAGGTGGAAACACCATATATTTT. This sequence encodes CASSRRQGGGNTIYF.

CDR3 residues: CASSLRQNTEAFF. CDR3 DNA sequence: TGTGCCAGCTCACTCCGACAGAACACTGAAGCTTTCTTT. V usage is TRBV18 and J usage is TRBJ1-1; D gene uncertain. This CDR3 is built from 13 residues. V was clipped by 4 bases and J by 1 base, with 7 bases between them. Looked up from germline, CDR1 is KGHSH and CDR2 is LQKENI. Full variable domain (remainder filled in from reference TRBV18 and TRBJ1-1): NAGVMQNPRHLVRRRGQEARLRCSPMKGHSHVYWYRQLPEEGLKFMVYLQKENIIDESGMPKERFSAEFPKEGPSILRIQQVVRGDSAAYFCASSLRQNTEAFFGQGTRLTVV.

This clone was detected only a few times. The rearrangement joins TRBV18 to TRBJ2-5, with D possibly TRBD2 on 6 matching bases. The CDR3 contains 13 residues. The V end was cut by 4 bases, the J end by 1 base, with 7 bases between. Looked up from germline, CDR1 is KGHSH and CDR2 is LQKENI. DNA of the CDR3: TGTGCCAGCTCACGGGGACTCCAAGAGACCCAGTACTTC. Protein: CASSRGLQETQYF.

The rearrangement joins TRBV15 to TRBJ2-1; possibly TRBD2 for D (6 bases). The germline CDR1 and CDR2 sequences are LNHNV and YYDKDF (reference sequence). V lost 5 bases and J lost 15, with 20 bases in between. The CDR3 is 13 residues long. In nucleotides, the CDR3 is TGTGCCACCAGCCGAGGAGGAGGGGTGGGGTGGTTCTTC. Translating it yields CATSRGGGVGWFF.

The genes are TRBV5-1 and TRBJ2-5; no clear D gene. Trimming took 3 bases from V and 0 from J, leaving 12 bases between them. The CDR3 is made up of 15 amino acids. CDR1 and CDR2 (germline): SGHRS, YFSETQ. The CDR3 reads CASSSQPEYQETQYF. CDR3 nucleotide sequence: TGCGCCAGCAGCTCTCAACCGGAGTACCAAGAGACCCAGTACTTC.

Details on this clone: Other DNA sequences within the sample encode an identical CDR3. The rearrangement links TRBV6-5 to TRBJ1-1; the match to TRBD1 covers 9 bases. Trimming cost V 6 bases and J 4 bases; bases outside gene matches: 3. The CDR3 has 13 amino acids. Germline loops: CDR1 MNHEY, CDR2 SVGAGI. The CDR3 loop reads CASRDRGGTEAFF. The CDR3 DNA is TGTGCCAGCAGGGACAGGGGCGGCACTGAAGCTTTCTTT.

The chain uses TRBV19 and TRBJ2-7, with 8 bases lining up with TRBD2. The CDR3 length is 14 residues. Germline trimming cut 6 bases from V and 2 bases from J; bases unmatched to any gene: 6. In germline, CDR1 is LNHDA, CDR2 SQIVND (reference sequence). The DNA of the CDR3 is TGTGCCAGTAGCCATAGCGGGGAAACCTACGAGCAGTACTTC. It encodes CASSHSGETYEQYF.

The chain combines TRBV19 with TRBJ1-5, with no clear D. Germline CDR1 is LNHDA and CDR2 is SQIVND (reference sequence). V lost 0 bases, J lost 0 bases, and 3 bases lay in between. The CDR3 totals 14 residues. CDR3 loop: CASSIDHSNQPQHF. CDR3 nucleotides: TGTGCCAGTAGTATAGACCATAGCAATCAGCCCCAGCATTTT. Looking up the rest from reference TRBV19 and TRBJ1-5 gives the full variable domain: DGGITQSPKYLFRKEGQNVTLSCEQNLNHDAMYWYRQDPGQGLRLIYYSQIVNDFQKGDIAEGYSVSREKKESFPLTVTSAQKNPTAFYLCASSIDHSNQPQHFGDGTRLSIL.

The chain uses TRBV6-5 and TRBJ1-3; 7 bases align to TRBD1. Germline V gene data show CDR1 as MNHEY and CDR2 as SVGAGI. This CDR3 is 14 amino acids long. J lost 1 base, V lost 6 bases, and 3 bases had no gene match. Written as DNA, the CDR3 is TGTGCCAGCAGAGAGACAGGGTCTGGAAACACCATATATTTT. It translates to CASRETGSGNTIYF.

This clone occurred once. The chain carries TRBV24-1 and TRBJ2-3; D might be TRBD2 (6 bases). Germline CDR1 and CDR2: KGHDR and SFDVKD. The CDR3 is made up of 12 amino acids. The V gene lost 4 bases and the J gene lost 13 bases, with 14 bases spanning the gap. The DNA for the CDR3 is TGTGCCACCAGTGACCCGGGGAGGCCGGAGTATTTT. Its translation is CATSDPGRPEYF.

The rearrangement links TRBV10-3 to TRBJ1-5, with 9 bases lining up with TRBD1. V trimming: 0 bases; J trimming: 6 bases; junction bases outside the gene matches: 6. The germline V gene encodes CDR1 ENHRY and CDR2 SYGVKD. The CDR3 has 16 amino acids. CDR3 residues: CAISESGGQGVQPQHF. The CDR3, as DNA: TGTGCCATCAGTGAGTCAGGGGGACAGGGCGTTCAGCCCCAGCATTTT.

This clone showed up just a few times. This chain connects TRBV7-8 to TRBJ1-5, with 7 positions matching TRBD1. V trimming: 5 bases; J trimming: 3 bases; junction bases outside the gene matches: 4. The germline V gene encodes CDR1 SGHVS and CDR2 FQNEAQ. The CDR3 is made up of 14 amino acids. The CDR3 here is CASSHRGSNQPQHF. CDR3 DNA sequence: TGTGCCAGCAGCCACAGGGGTTCCAATCAGCCCCAGCATTTT.

The chain recombines TRBV7-8 with TRBJ1-5; 8 bases agree with TRBD1. Losses at the gene ends were 3 bases for V and 6 bases for J; bases not matched to a gene: 4. Germline lookup yields CDR1 SGHVS and CDR2 FQNEAQ. The CDR3 has 14 amino acids. CDR3 coding DNA: TGTGCCAGCAGCTTGGACAGGGTGGGTCAGCCCCAGCATTTT. As protein: CASSLDRVGQPQHF.

The gene calls are TRBV12-3 or TRBV12-4 and TRBJ2-7; D may be TRBD2 (6 bases). Trimming left V 1 base short and J 3 bases short, with 7 bases between. CDR3 length equals 13 residues. The CDR3 nucleotides read TGTGCCAGCAGTTTAGGGCGGGACTACGAGCAGTACTTC. This sequence encodes CASSLGRDYEQYF.